Below, 17 T cell receptor beta chains from the same sample are listed, as sequenced in a study of blood T cells in healthy people across ages. Together with a sample-barcoded 5' primer, a J-beta primer mix was included in a second PCR lasting about 6 to 11 cycles. TCRdb re-analysed the 5' RACE reads in MiXCR, keeping a single row per CDR3 protein. The table shows around 1,500,000 distinct CDR3 sequences, with under 30% occurring only once. The sample consisted of blood. All receptors derive from a woman aged 30 to 39 in good health.

The CDR3 spells CASSITTANTEAFF. The CDR3 DNA sequence: TGCGCCAGCAGCATTACGACAGCGAACACTGAAGCTTTCTTT. J is TRBJ1-1 and V is TRBV5-1; tentatively, D is TRBD1 (5 bases). The CDR3 length is 14 residues. Germline V CDR1 and CDR2: SGHRS, YFSETQ. Trimming took 4 bases from V and 1 from J, leaving 11 bases between them.

This clonotype has more than one count but fewer than ten. V is TRBV9 and J is TRBJ2-7; weak D call: TRBD2 (8 bases). Trimming left V 4 bases short and J 3 bases short, with 20 bases between. From germline, CDR1 is SGDLS and CDR2 YYNGEE. The CDR3 spans 16 residues. The CDR3 reads CASSSGGGQSNYEQYF. The DNA of the CDR3 is TGTGCCAGCAGCTCCGGGGGGGGACAGAGCAACTACGAGCAGTACTTC.

The chain recombines TRBV6-2 or TRBV6-3 with TRBJ2-3; 8 bases align to TRBD1. The trim removed 8 bases at V and 1 base at J, leaving 8 bases unmatched. The CDR3 loop spans 15 amino acids. The V gene's germline CDR1 is MNHEY and CDR2 SVGEGT. The CDR3 protein is CASVNLDRGTDTQYF. Written as DNA, the CDR3 is TGTGCCAGCGTCAACTTGGACAGGGGCACAGATACGCAGTATTTT.

This clonotype was counted at least ten times. J is TRBJ2-5 and V is TRBV29-1; a possible D gene is TRBD2 (6 bases). In germline, CDR1 is SQVTM, CDR2 ANQGSEA. CDR3 length equals 13 residues. V was shortened by 4 bases and J by 2 bases, with 11 bases between the two germline ends. In nucleotides, the CDR3 is TGCAGCGTTGTAGGAGGGCGACAAGAGACCCAGTACTTC. The encoded protein is CSVVGGRQETQYF.

This chain links TRBV5-6 with TRBJ2-5; 14 bases fit TRBD2. Germline trimming cut 5 bases from V and 11 bases from J; bases unmatched to any gene: 17. Germline V gene sequence: CDR1 SGHDT, CDR2 YYEEEE. CDR3 length: 17 amino acids. CDR3 nucleotides: TGTGCCAGCAGTATAAACAGGGGGACTAGCGGGAGTAATGAGCAGTACTTC. Translating it yields CASSINRGTSGSNEQYF.

In regard to this clonotype: This may stem from a read error, because a much larger clone lies one nucleotide away. The gene calls are TRBV29-1 and TRBJ2-1, with 9 bases that match TRBD2. The closer fit of TRBJ2-7 to the DNA end suggests the J call may be wrong. The length of the CDR3 is 14 residues. Germline CDR1 SQVTM, CDR2 ANQGSEA. CDR3 in DNA: TGCAGCGGGGTAGGACTAGCGAACTACAATGAGCAGTACTTC. Translated: CSGVGLANYNEQYF.

This clonotype was observed a few times. The chain joins TRBV7-9 to TRBJ2-7; TRBD2 might be the D (5 bases). The CDR3 consists of 13 residues. Per germline, CDR1 SEHNR and CDR2 FQNEAQ (reference sequence). V gave up 5 bases and J gave up 2 bases, with 10 bases separating them. The chain's CDR3 is CASSVDYPYEQYF. In DNA, the CDR3 is TGTGCCAGCAGCGTTGACTACCCCTACGAGCAGTACTTC. Full variable domain (remainder filled in from reference TRBV7-9 and TRBJ2-7): DTGVSQNPRHKITKRGQNVTFRCDPISEHNRLYWYRQTLGQGPEFLTYFQNEAQLEKSRLLSDRFSAERPKGSFSTLEIQRTEQGDSAMYLCASSVDYPYEQYFGPGTRLTVT.

The rearrangement joins TRBV4-2 to TRBJ2-3, with a weak D call TRBD2 (7 bases). CDR3 length: 17 residues. The V end lost 0 bases, the J end lost 1 base, and 14 bases lay between the germline ends. Germline values: CDR1 LGHNA, CDR2 YNFKEQ. CDR3 nucleotide sequence: TGTGCCAGCAGCCAAGATAAAGGGGGGGGCCGCACAGATACGCAGTATTTT. This gives the protein CASSQDKGGGRTDTQYF.

The CDR3 protein is CASTFGTGWDEQFF. The CDR3 nucleotides are TGCGCCAGCACCTTCGGAACAGGGTGGGATGAGCAGTTCTTC. The chain combines TRBV5-1 with TRBJ2-1, with D perhaps matching TRBD1 (6 bases). CDR3 length equals 14 residues. The germline V gene has CDR1 SGHRS and CDR2 YFSETQ. V lost 6 bases to trimming and J lost 8 bases, with 18 bases between them. The full variable domain, with the rest looked up from reference TRBV5-1 and TRBJ2-1, is KAGVTQTPRYLIKTRGQQVTLSCSPISGHRSVSWYQQTPGQGLQFLFEYFSETQRNKGNFPGRFSGRQFSNSRSEMNVSTLELGDSALYLCASTFGTGWDEQFFGPGTRLTVL.

This clonotype was found a few times. The chain employs TRBV7-2 and TRBJ1-2, with a tentative D call TRBD1 (5 bases). CDR1 and CDR2 from the germline V gene are SGHTA and FQGNSA. Deletions cut 4 bases from V and 4 bases from J, with 22 bases between. CDR3 size: 17 residues. In DNA, the CDR3 is TGTGCCAGCAGCTCCCAGGGAGGAGGGATCGGGGGCTATGGCTACACCTTC. It yields the protein CASSSQGGGIGGYGYTF.

In its sample, this clonotype was seen a few times. The chain links TRBV20-1 to TRBJ2-7; D tentatively reads TRBD1 or TRBD2 (5 bases each). CDR3 length: 11 residues. Per germline, CDR1 DFQATT and CDR2 SNEGSKA (reference sequence). CDR3 region: CSPGRGYEQYF. CDR3 DNA: TGCAGCCCGGGGCGTGGTTACGAGCAGTACTTC.

This clonotype came up once. The rearrangement uses TRBV9 and TRBJ2-3; TRBD1 matches at 7 bases. The V gene's germline CDR1 is SGDLS and CDR2 YYNGEE. The CDR3 runs 15 residues. The trim removed 3 bases at V and 5 bases at J, leaving 9 bases unmatched. CDR3 protein: CASSDRGGLGDTQYF. CDR3 nucleotide sequence: TGTGCCAGCAGCGACAGGGGCGGACTGGGAGATACGCAGTATTTT.

V is TRBV28 and J is TRBJ2-3; TRBD2 matches at 7 bases. J lost 5 bases, V lost 2 bases, and 10 bases had no gene match. The CDR3 spans 16 residues. The germline V gene has CDR1 MDHEN and CDR2 SYDVKM. The CDR3 sequence: CASSLNPWGGKDTQYF. CDR3 bases: TGTGCCAGCAGTTTAAATCCCTGGGGGGGGAAAGATACGCAGTATTTT.

This clonotype was counted only a few times. The chain employs TRBV20-1 and TRBJ2-7; TRBD2 matches at 7 bases. The V and J ends lost 0 bases and 7 bases, in that order; junction bases with no gene match: 6. Germline V lookup: CDR1 DFQATT, CDR2 SNEGSKA (reference sequence). The CDR3 extends over 13 amino acids. This CDR3 reads CSARDLSGGEQYF. In nucleotides, the CDR3 is TGCAGTGCTAGAGATCTCTCCGGGGGGGAGCAGTACTTC.

This sequence joins TRBV29-1 and TRBJ2-1; D remains unclear. Trimming removed 7 bases from V and 6 bases from J, with 10 bases in between. CDR1 SQVTM and CDR2 ANQGSEA come from the germline V gene. The CDR3 consists of 11 residues. The CDR3 DNA reads TGCAGCGCCGACCTTGGCAATGAGCAGTTCTTC. This gives the protein CSADLGNEQFF.

The count of this clonotype is one. A read error may explain this, as a much larger clone is one base away. The gene calls are TRBV5-5 and TRBJ2-7, with TRBD1 identical over 8 bases. The length of the CDR3 is 17 residues. Germline lookup yields CDR1 SGHKS and CDR2 YYEKEE (reference sequence). With 4 bases clipped from V and 1 base from J, the junction kept 13 bases outside the gene matches. CDR3 DNA: TGTGCCAGCAGCAGTGCAGGGGGCGCGGGACCTTCCTACGAGCAGTACTTC. Translated: CASSSAGGAGPSYEQYF. The complete variable domain, with remaining parts taken from reference TRBV5-5 and TRBJ2-7, reads DAGVTQSPTHLIKTRGQQVTLRCSPISGHKSVSWYQQVLGQGPQFIFQYYEKEERGRGNFPDRFSARQFPNYSSELNVNALLLGDSALYLCASSSAGGAGPSYEQYFGPGTRLTVT.

The V and J genes are TRBV18 and TRBJ1-2, with TRBD1 as a possible D gene (6 bases). The CDR3 sequence is 13 residues long. Germline V gene data show CDR1 as KGHSH and CDR2 as LQKENI. V lost 4 bases, J lost 6 bases, and 12 bases lay in between. CDR3 loop: CASSRTDSHGYTF. The CDR3 DNA reads as TGTGCCAGCTCACGGACGGACAGCCATGGCTACACCTTC.